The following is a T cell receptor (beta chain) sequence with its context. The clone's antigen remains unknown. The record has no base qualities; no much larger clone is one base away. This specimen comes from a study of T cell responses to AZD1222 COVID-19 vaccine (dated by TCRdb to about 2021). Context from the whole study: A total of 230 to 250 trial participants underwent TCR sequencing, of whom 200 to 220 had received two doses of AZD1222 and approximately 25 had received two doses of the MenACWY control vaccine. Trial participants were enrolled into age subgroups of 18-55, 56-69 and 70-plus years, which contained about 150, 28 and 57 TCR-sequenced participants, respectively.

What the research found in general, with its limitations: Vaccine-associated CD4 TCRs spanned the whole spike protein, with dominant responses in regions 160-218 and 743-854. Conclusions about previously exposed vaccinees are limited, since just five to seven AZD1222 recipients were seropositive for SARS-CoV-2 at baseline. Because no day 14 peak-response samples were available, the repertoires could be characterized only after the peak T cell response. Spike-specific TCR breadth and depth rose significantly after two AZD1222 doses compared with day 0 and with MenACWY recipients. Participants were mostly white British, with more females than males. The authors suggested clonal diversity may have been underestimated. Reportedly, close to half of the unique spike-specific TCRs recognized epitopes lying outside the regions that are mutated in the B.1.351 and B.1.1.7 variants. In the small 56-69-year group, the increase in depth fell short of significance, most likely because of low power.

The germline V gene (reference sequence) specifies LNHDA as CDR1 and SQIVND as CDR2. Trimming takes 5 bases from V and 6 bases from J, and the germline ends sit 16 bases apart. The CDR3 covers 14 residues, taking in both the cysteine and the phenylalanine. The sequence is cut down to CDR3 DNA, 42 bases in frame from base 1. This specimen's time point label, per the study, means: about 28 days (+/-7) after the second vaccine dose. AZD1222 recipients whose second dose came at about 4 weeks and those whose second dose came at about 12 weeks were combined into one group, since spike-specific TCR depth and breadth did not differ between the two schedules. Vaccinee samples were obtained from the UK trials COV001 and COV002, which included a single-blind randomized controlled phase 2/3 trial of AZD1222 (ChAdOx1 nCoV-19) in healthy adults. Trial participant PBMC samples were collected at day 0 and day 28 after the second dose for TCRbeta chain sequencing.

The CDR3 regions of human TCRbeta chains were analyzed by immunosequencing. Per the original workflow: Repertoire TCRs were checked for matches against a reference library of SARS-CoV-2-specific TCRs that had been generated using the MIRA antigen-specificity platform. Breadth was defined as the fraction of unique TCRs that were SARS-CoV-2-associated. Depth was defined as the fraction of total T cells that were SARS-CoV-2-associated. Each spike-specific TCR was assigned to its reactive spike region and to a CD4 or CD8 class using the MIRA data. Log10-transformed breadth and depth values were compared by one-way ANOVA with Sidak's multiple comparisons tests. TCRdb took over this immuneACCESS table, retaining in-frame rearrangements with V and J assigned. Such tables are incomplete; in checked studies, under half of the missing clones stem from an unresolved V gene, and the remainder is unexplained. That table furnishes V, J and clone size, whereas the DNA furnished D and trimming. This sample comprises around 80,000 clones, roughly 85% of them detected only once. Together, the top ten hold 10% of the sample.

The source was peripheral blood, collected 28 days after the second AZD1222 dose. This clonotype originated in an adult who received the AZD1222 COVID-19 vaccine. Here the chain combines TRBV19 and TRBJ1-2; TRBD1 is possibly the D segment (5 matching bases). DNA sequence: TGTGCCAGTAGTTTAGGGGCCGCAGGTGATGGCTACACCTTC. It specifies CASSLGAAGDGYTF.